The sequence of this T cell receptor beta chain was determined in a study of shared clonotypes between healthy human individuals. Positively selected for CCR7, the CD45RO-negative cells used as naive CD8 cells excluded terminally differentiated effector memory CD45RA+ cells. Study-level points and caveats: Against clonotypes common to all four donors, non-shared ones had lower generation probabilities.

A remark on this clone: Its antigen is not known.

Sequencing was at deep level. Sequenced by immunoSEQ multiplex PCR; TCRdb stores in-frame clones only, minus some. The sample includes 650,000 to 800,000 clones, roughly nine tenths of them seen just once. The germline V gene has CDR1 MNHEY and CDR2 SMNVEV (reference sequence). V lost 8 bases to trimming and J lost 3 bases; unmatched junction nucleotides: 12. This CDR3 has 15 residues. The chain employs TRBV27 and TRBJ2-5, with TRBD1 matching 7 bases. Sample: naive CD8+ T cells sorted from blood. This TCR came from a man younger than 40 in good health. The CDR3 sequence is CASGGFRDREETQYF. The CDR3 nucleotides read TGTGCCAGCGGAGGCTTCAGGGACAGAGAAGAGACCCAGTACTTC.